This T cell receptor beta chain was sequenced for a study of molecular identifiers for immune sequencing clone quantification. Trimming at V came to 6 bases and at J to 3 bases, leaving 12 bases not matched to a gene. The V gene's germline CDR1 is SGHNT and CDR2 YYREEE (reference sequence). This CDR3 spans 15 amino acids. CD8+CD4-CCR7+CD45RA+ sorting gave the naive CD8 T cells. The use of previously described methods and listed TCR primers produced the bulk TCR libraries. In TCRdb, the PCR reads were re-called with MiXCR into one record per CDR3 protein. The sample contains about half a million distinct CDR3 sequences, less than 30% of which appear only once.

The sequence came from a human donor in good health. Some libraries in this study had Jurkat cell RNA spiked in. The specimen was naive CD8+ T cells from blood, with Jurkat cell RNA spiked in. Noted subset: FACS-sorted CD8+CD4-CCR7+CD45RA+ naive T cells. This rearrangement joins TRBV5-4 to TRBJ2-7, with TRBD1 matching over 7 bases. CDR3 nucleotides: TGTGCCAGCATCTTAGGGGGCCCTTCCCACTACGAGCAGTACTTC. Translation gives CASILGGPSHYEQYF.